The following is a TCR beta chain sequence with its context. The target of this receptor is not known. No qualities accompany the bases; no much larger clone lies one base away. This entry comes from a study of shared clonotypes between healthy human individuals (dated by TCRdb to the early 2020s). For the study in its entirety: The cohort comprised two women and a few men aged 18 to 49 years. For each donor, three plates each were used for CD4 naive and CD4 memory, two plates were used for CD8 naive, and one plate was used for CD8 memory. Per donor, leukapheresis produced somewhere between about 0.94 and 9 billion PBMCs. Libraries were prepared and TCR repertoires were sequenced by different laboratories using diverse techniques, in order to increase sequencing depth and limit assay-specific biases. Blood TCR repertoires of 5 or 6 healthy adults were deeply sequenced to estimate repertoire size and the extent of clonotype sharing between individuals. General conclusions and limits of the study: Pairwise subsampling indicated that sequencing depth was expected to affect the degree of clonotype sharing among donors. Compared with non-shared clonotypes, the clonotypes found in all four sorted-subset donors had higher generation probabilities. Only blood was sampled, and tissue TCR repertoires likely differ from those in blood. Because the study included only a small number of donors, the genetic and exposure-history diversity represented was limited. Even with the large sequencing depth, rarefaction of the sorted-subset datasets indicated that sequencing was incomplete. Larger estimated clonotype richness was generally found for naive subsets than for memory subsets. Sharing across several donors was observed for approximately 4.6% of naive CD4, 3% to 3.5% of naive CD8, around 2.5% of memory CD4, and around 0.4% of memory CD8 clonotypes.

Deletion took 2 bases off V and 3 bases off J, with a span of 9 bases between the germline ends. Looking up the germline V gene yields CDR1 SGDLS and CDR2 YYNGEE. The CDR3, from cysteine to phenylalanine, totals 14 residues. The entry retains the CDR3 DNA only, 42 bases that are in frame from base 1. The donors were healthy, HIV-negative adults with no recently reported acute infections or vaccinations. Only Caucasian adults living in Nashville, Tennessee, USA were represented among the donors. Magnetic negative selection was used to enrich CD4+ T cells, after which naive cells were positively selected on CD45RA and the negative fraction became the memory subset. After blood collection by leukapheresis, PBMCs were isolated using Ficoll-Histopaque density gradient centrifugation and then cryopreserved in the vapor phase of liquid nitrogen. Analytical flow cytometry was used to check the purity and quantity of every magnetically sorted T cell population. Genomic DNA was isolated from every sorted fraction and measured by UV absorbance on a Nanodrop 2000c.

TCR CDR3 regions were amplified from genomic DNA by multiplex PCR using the deep immunoSEQ assay. Genomic DNA extracted from each cell subset was distributed evenly over all wells of several immunoSEQ 96-well plates, and each plate served as one replicate. For sorted subsets, roughly 200 ng of genomic DNA, equivalent to around 29,000 T cell genomes, went into each replicate PCR. Purified libraries were quantified with a Qubit 3.0 fluorometer, sized on a Bioanalyzer 2100, and re-quantified with the KAPA Library Quantification kit. Each immunoSEQ 96-well plate was sequenced on its own single-read 150-cycle Illumina NextSeq 550 flow cell. Regarding the original processing steps: Because the immunoSEQ output held only junctional sequences and lacked quality scores, the filtering could not match the filtering applied to full-length reads. To assign V/J genes and CDR3, sequences were annotated using PyIR, a Python wrapper for IgBLAST v1.9, with IMGT germline references. Any read was removed if the V/J assignment was weak (E-value above 1e-6), the CDR3 was missing, or the read contained stop codons, out-of-frame junctions, or ambiguous translated residues. A V3J clonotype was defined by an identical inferred V gene, J gene, and CDR3 amino acid sequence. The percentage overlap between two repertoires was calculated by dividing the number of shared unique clonotypes by the size of the smaller repertoire. Repertoire richness was assessed with RTK rarefaction, the Chao1 estimator, and Recon v2.1 estimates of unobserved clonotypes. Generation probabilities for all TCRbeta clonotypes obtained by the gDNA method from a handful of donors were computed using OLGA. The clones in this table, taken by TCRdb from immuneACCESS, are in-frame only. Not every clone is retained; where verified, under half of the shortfall comes from an unresolved V gene, and the cause of the rest is unknown. V and J calls and clone size are given by that table; D and trimming were obtained from the DNA. The sample table holds millions of clones, of which roughly nine tenths were seen once. The ten biggest clones cover 0.14% of the sample.

Sequencing was carried out using naive CD4+ T cells sorted from blood. Explained via the paper, the cell subset or site label denotes: CD45RA+ positively selected. The sequence is built from TRBV9 and TRBJ1-3, and the D gene may be TRBD1, 5 bases matching. This receptor was identified in a man aged 18 to 30 in good health. The CDR3 region: CASSVSGFGNTIYF. The DNA reads as follows: TGTGCCAGCAGCGTTTCAGGGTTTGGAAACACCATATATTTT.